This is a list of T cell receptor beta chains from one sample in a study of blood T cells in healthy people across ages. TCRdb re-derived calls from the 5' RACE reads in MiXCR, one entry per CDR3 protein. The table lists about 1.8 million distinct CDR3 sequences, 49% of them singletons, with around 2.1% in the top ten. What was sequenced was blood. All receptors come from a woman aged 40 to 50 in good health. The CDR3 runs from the conserved cysteine through the conserved F or W. The D gene is left open where the match is weak. Not all rows give a size; the values are once, few, many and, for expanded clones, a class.

d_gene	v_gene	abundance	j_gene	CDR3nt	CDR3aa
TRBD1	TRBV29-1	NA	TRBJ2-5	TGCAGCGCCGAGGGGGGTCAACCGGGACAGGGATACGGAGAGACCCAGTACTTC	CSAEGGQPGQGYGETQYF
NA	TRBV15	few	TRBJ1-2	TGTGCCACCAGCAGACGAGGCCTAGGCTATGGCTACACCTTC	CATSRRGLGYGYTF
TRBD1	TRBV7-6	NA	TRBJ1-1	TGTGCCAGCAGACCCGGTACAGGGGATCGCGCTGAAGCTTTCTTT	CASRPGTGDRAEAFF
NA	TRBV6-5	NA	TRBJ2-7	TGTGCCAGCAGTCCCACAATCGGGGGACCCTACAATGAGCAGTACTTC	CASSPTIGGPYNEQYF
NA	TRBV12-3/TRBV12-4	NA	TRBJ1-4	TGTGCCAGCAGTTTAAAGGCACAGTGGCTGTTTTTT	CASSLKAQWLFF
NA	TRBV11-2	NA	TRBJ2-1	TGTGCCAGCAGCTTAGGGACCACGTGGTACAATGAGCAGTTCTTC	CASSLGTTWYNEQFF
NA	TRBV6-5	NA	TRBJ1-1	TGTGCCAGCAGTCCACAAGGATTCATATTGAACACTGAAGCTTTCTTT	CASSPQGFILNTEAFF
NA	TRBV4-3	NA	TRBJ2-3	TGCGCCAGCAGCCAGAGGGAGGGGGCAACAGATACGCAGTATTTT	CASSQREGATDTQYF
NA	TRBV3-1	NA	TRBJ1-1	TGTGCCAGCAGCCAACCGGGGCCCGCTGAAGCTTTCTTT	CASSQPGPAEAFF
TRBD1	TRBV20-1	NA	TRBJ2-7	TGCAGTGCTAGCAGGGGGCCTAGAGGCGAGCAGTACTTC	CSASRGPRGEQYF
NA	TRBV27	few	TRBJ2-3	TGTGCCAGCAGTTTTGGGGGATTCCTCACAGATACGCAGTATTTT	CASSFGGFLTDTQYF
NA	TRBV6-2/TRBV6-3	once	TRBJ2-3	TGTGCCAGCCGAGAGACTGGTACGCAGTATTTT	CASRETGTQYF
TRBD2	TRBV11-2	once	TRBJ2-3	TGTGCCAGCAGCTTAGAACTAGCGGGGGGAAGAATGACAGATACGCAGTATTTT	CASSLELAGGRMTDTQYF
TRBD2	TRBV7-2	NA	TRBJ2-7	TGTGCCAGCAGCTCCGATCGCGTAGCGGGGGGGCCTCAGTACTTC	CASSSDRVAGGPQYF
TRBD1	TRBV11-2	NA	TRBJ2-5	TGTGCCAGCAGCTTGATTACAGGGGGTTCGGAGGAGACCCAGTACTTC	CASSLITGGSEETQYF
NA	TRBV12-3/TRBV12-4	few	TRBJ2-1	TGTGCCAGCAGTTTAGAGGCTCGGGAAAAATACAATGAGCAGTTCTTC	CASSLEAREKYNEQFF
TRBD2	TRBV6-5	NA	TRBJ2-1	TGTGCCAGCAGTTACACTCGGGGGGACGATGAGCAGTTCTTC	CASSYTRGDDEQFF
NA	TRBV20-1	few	TRBJ1-5	TGCAGTGCTAGAGGTGGGGCGGGTCAGCCCCAGCATTTT	CSARGGAGQPQHF
TRBD2	TRBV7-9	few	TRBJ2-1	TGTGCCAGCAGCGCCTGGACTAGCGGGGGCCACAATGAGCAGTTCTTC	CASSAWTSGGHNEQFF
NA	TRBV6-2/TRBV6-3	NA	TRBJ1-5	TGTGCCAGCAGACCCTTTGTCTCGGGGGTTTATAGCAATCAGCCCCAGCATTTT	CASRPFVSGVYSNQPQHF
NA	TRBV7-2	NA	TRBJ2-7	TGTGCCAGCAGCCAGGAGGGGGGGGCACGAGAGCAGTACTTC	CASSQEGGAREQYF
TRBD1	TRBV12-3/TRBV12-4	few	TRBJ1-1	TGTGCCAGCAGTAGCCCGGGGACAGGGAACACTGAAGCTTTCTTT	CASSSPGTGNTEAFF
NA	TRBV9	NA	TRBJ2-7	TGTGCCAGCAGCTTAATTCTTGGATCATCCAATGAGCAGTACTTC	CASSLILGSSNEQYF
TRBD1	TRBV12-3/TRBV12-4	NA	TRBJ1-2	TGTGCCAGCAGTCAGGGACAGGGCGCACGGGGGGGCTACACCTTC	CASSQGQGARGGYTF
NA	TRBV6-1	few	TRBJ2-5	TGTGCCAGCACCACAGATCAAGAGACCCAGTACTTC	CASTTDQETQYF
TRBD1	TRBV6-5	few	TRBJ2-7	TGTGCCAGCAGGCCCCCCGGGACAGGGGCTCACGAGCAGTACTTC	CASRPPGTGAHEQYF
TRBD1	TRBV6-6	NA	TRBJ1-2	TGTGCCAGCAGTTACATGCAGGGGGAAACGGGTGGCTATGGCAACACCTTC	CASSYMQGETGGYGNTF
NA	TRBV5-6	NA	TRBJ2-1	TGTGCCAGCAGCTTGGCGCTCGGGGCGGAGATAGACAATGAGCAGTTCTTC	CASSLALGAEIDNEQFF
NA	TRBV18	NA	TRBJ2-1	TGTGCCAGCTCACTGACAGAGACCTCCTACAATGAGCAGTTCTTC	CASSLTETSYNEQFF
TRBD2	TRBV27	NA	TRBJ2-1	TGTGCCAGCAGTCCAGTAGAGCGGGGGGGTCTAGAGCAGTTCTTC	CASSPVERGGLEQFF
TRBD2	TRBV2	NA	TRBJ2-5	TGTGCCAGCAGTGAATGGACTAGCGGGTTCGTCTTCAATGAGCAGTACTTC	CASSEWTSGFVFNEQYF
NA	TRBV7-2	NA	TRBJ2-1	TGTGCCAGCAGGGGACCGCCGGGCAATGAGCAGTTCTTC	CASRGPPGNEQFF
NA	TRBV29-1	NA	TRBJ2-1	TGCAGCGCTGATGACAGTAATGAGCAGTTCTTC	CSADDSNEQFF
NA	TRBV6-1	NA	TRBJ2-5	TGTGCCAGCAGGGGCGACCCCCGGGAGACCCAGTACTTC	CASRGDPRETQYF
NA	TRBV6-2/TRBV6-3	few	TRBJ2-5	TGTGCCAGCGCCAGGAATTTAGAGACCCAGTACTTC	CASARNLETQYF
NA	TRBV12-3/TRBV12-4	few	TRBJ2-5	TGTGCCAGCAGTTTAGGAGGAGGTGGCAGGGCCCCTAGAGAGACCCAGTACTTC	CASSLGGGGRAPRETQYF
NA	TRBV28	few	TRBJ1-2	TGTGCCAGCAGGCTAGGGACAACCCGAAGTAACTATGGCTACACCTTC	CASRLGTTRSNYGYTF
NA	TRBV10-3	few	TRBJ1-2	TGTGCCATCAGTGGCACGACAGTGGGCTATGGCTACACCTTC	CAISGTTVGYGYTF
NA	TRBV21-1	NA	TRBJ1-2	TGTGCCAGCAGCAAAGATAAGGATGGCTACACCTTC	CASSKDKDGYTF
TRBD1	TRBV7-2	NA	TRBJ2-1	TGTGCCAGCAGCCTTGGGACAGGGACGACCGGGTCCTACAATGAGCAGTTCTTC	CASSLGTGTTGSYNEQFF
NA	TRBV20-1	few	TRBJ1-1	TGCAGTGCGATAGCCACAGCGAACACTGAAGCTTTCTTT	CSAIATANTEAFF
TRBD1	TRBV9	NA	TRBJ1-2	TGTGCCAGCAGCGACGCCATGGACAGGGCCACCTATGGCTACACCTTC	CASSDAMDRATYGYTF
NA	TRBV5-1	NA	TRBJ1-6	TGCGCCAGCAGCTTGGCTCTCCCACCGGGGTCACCCCTCCACTTT	CASSLALPPGSPLHF
NA	TRBV2	once	TRBJ2-5	TGTGCCAGCAGTGAGCGTAGTGAGACCCAGTACTTC	CASSERSETQYF
TRBD1	TRBV6-5	NA	TRBJ2-1	TGTGCCAGCAGTCTCGACCGGGACAGGGCTAATGAGCAGTTCTTC	CASSLDRDRANEQFF
NA	TRBV7-2	NA	TRBJ1-6	TGTGCCAGCAGCGAAAGCCGGAATTCACCCCTCCACTTT	CASSESRNSPLHF
NA	TRBV7-2	many	TRBJ2-5	TGCGCCAGCAGCTTGGCCGGTAAAGGAGAGACCCAGTACTTC	CASSLAGKGETQYF
NA	TRBV7-6	few	TRBJ1-5	TGTGCCAGCAGCTTAAATACGGCACAGGGCATGCTACAGCCCCAGCATTTT	CASSLNTAQGMLQPQHF
NA	TRBV2	NA	TRBJ2-3	TGTGCCAGCAGTGAAGCTCAGGTCTTGAGGTATTTT	CASSEAQVLRYF
NA	TRBV11-2	NA	TRBJ2-3	TGTGCCAGCAGCTTATATCGGGGTCGCGCAGATACGCAGTATTTT	CASSLYRGRADTQYF
NA	TRBV3-1	few	TRBJ2-7	TGTGCCAGCAGCCAAGGGCCGGGGATATCCTACGAGCAGTACTTC	CASSQGPGISYEQYF
NA	TRBV5-5	few	TRBJ1-6	TGTGCCAGCAGCTTTGGACAGAAAAATTCACCCCTCCACTTT	CASSFGQKNSPLHF
NA	TRBV27	few	TRBJ2-7	TGTGCCAGCAGTTTATCCAGAAGGGGCGACGAGCAGTACTTC	CASSLSRRGDEQYF
NA	TRBV6-6	NA	TRBJ2-7	TGTGCCAGCAGTTCGGCGGGTGTCGAGCGGTACTTC	CASSSAGVERYF
TRBD2	TRBV4-2	once	TRBJ2-5	TGTGCCAGCAGCCAAGAGGTGGGGGGGGGCCAAGAGACCCAGTACTTC	CASSQEVGGGQETQYF